The 29 T cell receptor beta chains in this list originate from one sample, sequenced in a study of OX40 agonist ivuxolimab in advanced cancers. The assay was immunoSEQ multiplex PCR, and TCRdb's table has in-frame clones only and misses some. This table has around 50,000 clones, 70% to 90% appearing once. Sequencing used CD4+ or CD8+ T cells sorted from blood, obtained in a trial of the OX40 agonist ivuxolimab. All receptors derive from an adult with an advanced solid tumor such as melanoma, head and neck, liver or kidney cancer.

The table lists this clone with a count of one. The gene calls are TRBV27 and TRBJ2-5, with 11 bases identical to TRBD2. The CDR3 runs 14 residues. Losses at the gene ends were 6 bases for V and 7 bases for J; bases not matched to a gene: 7. Germline-derived CDR1 and CDR2 are MNHEY and SMNVEV (reference sequence). The CDR3: CASRPLAGGTTQYF. In nucleotides, the CDR3 is TGTGCCAGCAGACCTCTAGCGGGAGGTACGACCCAGTACTTC.

The chain couples TRBV5-4 to TRBJ1-2; D is perhaps TRBD1 (5 bases). V was cut by 4 bases and J by 4 bases, with 17 bases left in between. The length of the CDR3 is 15 residues. Germline-derived CDR1 and CDR2 are SGHNT and YYREEE (reference sequence). The CDR3 nucleotides read TGTGCCAGCAGCGAGACGCAGGGAAGGGGCTATGGCTACACCTTC. As protein: CASSETQGRGYGYTF. The full variable domain, in which reference TRBV5-4 and TRBJ1-2 provide the parts outside the CDR3, is ETGVTQSPTHLIKTRGQQVTLRCSSQSGHNTVSWYQQALGQGPQFIFQYYREEENGRGNFPPRFSGLQFPNYSSELNVNALELDDSALYLCASSETQGRGYGYTFGSGTRLTVV.

The chain joins TRBV30 to TRBJ1-6; the D is unclear. CDR1 GTSNPN and CDR2 SVGIG come from the germline V gene (reference sequence). CDR3 length: 13 residues. The V gene lost 0 bases and the J gene lost 10 bases, with 10 bases spanning the gap. Here the CDR3 reads CAWSVLTGSPLHF. The CDR3, as DNA: TGTGCCTGGAGTGTACTGACCGGCTCACCCCTCCACTTT.

The CDR3 DNA is TGCGCCAGCGGGTCAAGCGGGAGATACAATGAGCAGTTCTTC. It codes for CASGSSGRYNEQFF. This chain connects TRBV5-1 to TRBJ2-1, with 8 bases lining up with TRBD2. Germline V gene lookup returns CDR1 SGHRS and CDR2 YFSETQ. The V and J ends lost 7 bases and 4 bases, in that order; junction bases with no gene match: 7. The CDR3 is made up of 14 amino acids. The full variable domain, with the rest looked up from reference TRBV5-1 and TRBJ2-1, is KAGVTQTPRYLIKTRGQQVTLSCSPISGHRSVSWYQQTPGQGLQFLFEYFSETQRNKGNFPGRFSGRQFSNSRSEMNVSTLELGDSALYLCASGSSGRYNEQFFGPGTRLTVL.

The chain couples TRBV2 to TRBJ1-1, with D uncertain. Germline CDR1 and CDR2: SNHLY and FYNNEI. The length of the CDR3 is 14 residues. Trimming stripped 3 bases from V and 8 bases from J, with 16 bases between. The CDR3 spells CASSDRVASAEAFF. CDR3 nucleotide sequence: TGTGCCAGCAGTGATAGGGTAGCTTCTGCCGAAGCTTTCTTT.

The chain couples TRBV19 to TRBJ2-5; TRBD1 agrees at 8 bases. The CDR3 contains 15 residues. Germline V lookup: CDR1 LNHDA, CDR2 SQIVND (reference sequence). The V and J ends lost 3 bases and 4 bases, in that order; junction bases with no gene match: 7. The chain's CDR3 is CASSISRGRRETQYF. CDR3 sequence (DNA): TGTGCCAGTAGTATTTCCAGGGGGCGCCGAGAGACCCAGTACTTC.

V is TRBV10-3 and J is TRBJ2-5; TRBD2 matches at 9 bases. CDR3 length: 17 amino acids. Germline loops: CDR1 ENHRY, CDR2 SYGVKD. After removal of 3 bases from V and 2 bases from J, the junction contained 10 bases not matched to a gene. The CDR3 sequence: CAISDETSGGGQETQYF. In DNA, the CDR3 is TGTGCCATCAGTGATGAGACTAGCGGAGGCGGACAAGAGACCCAGTACTTC.

CDR3: CASSPTWGQGGGANVLTF. For the CDR3, the DNA is TGTGCCAGCAGCCCCACCTGGGGGCAGGGTGGTGGGGCCAACGTCCTGACTTTC. The chain combines TRBV11-2 with TRBJ2-6, with D perhaps TRBD1 (6 bases). Germline V gene lookup returns CDR1 SGHAT and CDR2 FQNNGV. The CDR3 is made up of 18 amino acids. Trimming cost V 5 bases and J 3 bases, with 20 bases left between them.

The rearrangement links TRBV9 to TRBJ2-3; 10 bases line up with TRBD2. The J segment lost 1 base and the V segment lost 3 bases, leaving 2 bases of the junction unmatched. This CDR3 spans 15 amino acids. Germline assignment: CDR1 SGDLS and CDR2 YYNGEE. The CDR3 loop is CASSALAGGTDTQYF. The CDR3, as DNA: TGTGCCAGCAGCGCCCTAGCGGGAGGCACAGATACGCAGTATTTT.

J is TRBJ1-1 and V is TRBV5-1; D is uncertain. The CDR3 loop spans 13 amino acids. Trimming left V 4 bases short and J 4 bases short, with 11 bases between. Germline V gene data show CDR1 as SGHRS and CDR2 as YFSETQ. CDR3 sequence reads: CASSGGVATEAFF. The CDR3 DNA sequence: TGCGCCAGCAGCGGCGGGGTGGCCACTGAAGCTTTCTTT.

The chain has TRBV19 and TRBJ2-7, with D perhaps TRBD1 (6 bases). CDR1 and CDR2 from the germline V gene are LNHDA and SQIVND (reference sequence). Trimming took off 3 bases at V and 5 bases at J, with 17 bases between the two ends. This CDR3 is 15 amino acids long. The CDR3 loop is CASSILLEGVHEQYF. CDR3 in DNA: TGTGCCAGTAGTATTTTGCTTGAGGGGGTTCACGAGCAGTACTTC.

The J gene is TRBJ2-3, the V gene TRBV4-1; a possible D gene is TRBD1 (6 bases). Trimming stripped 2 bases from V and 2 bases from J, with 17 bases between. From germline, CDR1 is MGHRA and CDR2 YSYEKL. This CDR3 region has 17 residues. The CDR3 loop reads CASSQPPGHPTTDTQYF. The CDR3 DNA follows: TGCGCCAGCAGCCAACCACCGGGACACCCCACCACAGATACGCAGTATTTT.

This chain's CDR3 is CASSFRPGRTYEQYF. In DNA, the CDR3 is TGTGCCAGCAGTTTCCGTCCGGGACGTACCTACGAGCAGTACTTC. The chain combines TRBV28 with TRBJ2-5, with D perhaps matching TRBD1 or TRBD2 (5 bases each). The J call may be in error: the DNA end matches TRBJ2-7 better. The CDR3 contains 15 residues. CDR1 is MDHEN, CDR2 SYDVKM, per germline.

The CDR3 nucleotides read TGCGCCAGCAGTGAGAATTGGGCGGGAGGTGAGCAGTTCTTC. Encoded protein: CASSENWAGGEQFF. V gene TRBV10-1 combines with J gene TRBJ2-1; 8 bases match TRBD2. The germline CDR1 and CDR2 sequences are WNHNN and SYGVQD (reference sequence). The CDR3 length is 14 residues. Trimming cost V 2 bases and J 9 bases; bases outside gene matches: 6.

V is TRBV27 and J is TRBJ2-4; 11 bases align to TRBD2. V was pared by 5 bases and J by 9 bases, with 15 bases of the junction left unmatched. The germline gives CDR1 MNHEY, CDR2 SMNVEV (reference sequence). The CDR3 totals 17 residues. The CDR3 reads CASSQSWASGRTGIQYF. The CDR3 bases are TGTGCCAGCAGTCAATCGTGGGCTAGCGGGAGGACCGGCATTCAGTACTTC.

The chain has TRBV5-1 and TRBJ2-3, with D tentatively TRBD1 or TRBD2 (5 bases each). V lost 0 bases and J 11 bases, leaving 16 bases between the germline ends. CDR3 length: 14 residues. Germline lookup yields CDR1 SGHRS and CDR2 YFSETQ. CDR3 DNA sequence: TGCGCCAGCAGCTTGGGCGGCCCTGGGGGTAGGCAGTATTTT. Translated, it gives CASSLGGPGGRQYF.

The chain recombines TRBV5-1 with TRBJ2-1; 7 positions match TRBD2. Germline loops: CDR1 SGHRS, CDR2 YFSETQ. The CDR3 spans 17 residues. The V segment lost 5 bases and the J segment 5 bases; nucleotides outside the gene matches: 16. CDR3: CASSLGLSTSANNEQFF. The CDR3 DNA is TGCGCCAGCAGTCTGGGGCTGAGCACTAGCGCCAACAATGAGCAGTTCTTC.

The chain joins TRBV5-1 to TRBJ2-1; D may be TRBD2 (6 bases). Germline CDR1 SGHRS, CDR2 YFSETQ. The CDR3 covers 14 residues. Trimming cost V 0 bases and J 7 bases, with 11 bases left between them. CDR3 sequence reads: CASSLGLGSNEQFF. CDR3 coding DNA: TGCGCCAGCAGCTTGGGACTAGGTAGTAATGAGCAGTTCTTC.

The chain uses TRBV5-1 and TRBJ2-4; 10 bases fit TRBD1. V shed 4 bases and J 8 bases; nucleotides not matched to a gene: 6. Germline V gene data show CDR1 as SGHRS and CDR2 as YFSETQ. This CDR3 comprises 14 residues. The CDR3 bases are TGCGCCAGCAGCCCTCGACAGGGGGCGGACATTCAGTACTTC. The encoded protein is CASSPRQGADIQYF.

The chain recombines TRBV14 with TRBJ2-7; D may correspond to TRBD1 or TRBD2 (6 bases each). This CDR3 is built from 19 residues. CDR1 SGHDN and CDR2 FVKESK come from the germline V gene. The V end lost 1 base, the J end lost 3 bases, and 25 bases lay between the germline ends. CDR3 in amino acids: CASSQGGVGGGSSLYEQYF. In nucleotides, the CDR3 is TGTGCCAGCAGCCAAGGCGGCGTCGGAGGGGGGAGCAGTCTCTACGAGCAGTACTTC.

The genes are TRBV7-2 and TRBJ2-2; D not resolved. V was cut by 2 bases and J by 8 bases, with 9 bases left in between. The germline gives CDR1 SGHTA, CDR2 FQGNSA. The CDR3 is 13 residues long. CDR3 amino acids: CASSLSHRGELFF. The CDR3, as DNA: TGTGCCAGCAGCTTAAGCCACCGGGGGGAGCTGTTTTTT. Using reference TRBV7-2 and TRBJ2-2 for the parts outside the CDR3, the full variable domain is GAGVSQSPSNKVTEKGKDVELRCDPISGHTALYWYRQSLGQGLEFLIYFQGNSAPDKSGLPSDRFSAERTGGSVSTLTIQRTQQEDSAVYLCASSLSHRGELFFGEGSRLTVL.

V usage is TRBV5-4 and J usage is TRBJ2-3; no clear D gene. Germline V gives CDR1 SGHNT, CDR2 YYREEE (reference sequence). Trimming left V 2 bases short and J 1 base short, with 8 bases between. The CDR3 runs 14 residues. CDR3 loop: CASSLLGGTDTQYF. For the CDR3, the DNA is TGTGCCAGCAGCTTACTGGGCGGCACAGATACGCAGTATTTT.

V and J are TRBV7-9 and TRBJ2-3; D possibly corresponds to TRBD2 (6 bases). The CDR3 is 13 amino acids. Trimming shortened V by 5 bases and J by 14 bases, and 20 bases separated the two germline ends. Germline CDR1 is SEHNR and CDR2 is FQNEAQ (reference sequence). This CDR3 reads CASSRDSYTLGYF. Written as DNA, the CDR3 is TGTGCCAGCAGCCGGGACTCTTATACACTAGGGTATTTT.

The CDR3 coding sequence is TGTGCCAGCAGCGACCGGACAGGACGGGGCTACACCTTC. Protein product: CASSDRTGRGYTF. The rearrangement links TRBV5-4 to TRBJ1-2, with 7 bases aligning to TRBD1. With V trimmed by 4 bases and J by 8 bases, 8 bases remained unmatched. The V gene's germline CDR1 is SGHNT and CDR2 YYREEE (reference sequence). The CDR3 is 13 amino acids.

The chain combines TRBV2 with TRBJ2-1; tentatively, D is TRBD2 (5 bases). Trimming removed 6 bases from V and 14 bases from J, with 17 bases in between. Germline V gene data show CDR1 as SNHLY and CDR2 as FYNNEI. This CDR3 comprises 12 residues. The CDR3 here is CASRPTRSQKFF. The DNA for the CDR3 is TGTGCCAGCAGACCAACTAGATCCCAAAAGTTCTTC.

The genes are TRBV7-6 and TRBJ2-7, with TRBD1 identical over 7 bases. The CDR3 runs to 16 residues. Germline assignment: CDR1 SGHVS and CDR2 FNYEAQ. Trimming cost V 1 base and J 2 bases; bases outside gene matches: 8. The CDR3 reads CASSLGGTGQPYEQYF. The CDR3 nucleotides read TGTGCCAGCAGCTTAGGTGGAACGGGACAGCCCTACGAGCAGTACTTC.

V and J are TRBV5-1 and TRBJ2-7; no reliable D call. Germline V CDR1 and CDR2: SGHRS, YFSETQ. Trimming removed 0 bases at V and 4 bases at J, with 11 bases between. The CDR3 covers 14 residues. For the CDR3, the DNA is TGCGCCAGCAGCTTGGTAGACATATTATACGAGCAGTACTTC. It encodes CASSLVDILYEQYF. Based on the CDR3 plus reference TRBV5-1 and TRBJ2-7, the full variable domain is KAGVTQTPRYLIKTRGQQVTLSCSPISGHRSVSWYQQTPGQGLQFLFEYFSETQRNKGNFPGRFSGRQFSNSRSEMNVSTLELGDSALYLCASSLVDILYEQYFGPGTRLTVT.

This sequence joins TRBV2 and TRBJ2-5; D is uncertain. V was shortened by 7 bases and J by 3 bases, with 15 bases between the two germline ends. The germline gives CDR1 SNHLY, CDR2 FYNNEI. The CDR3 has 14 residues. The CDR3 sequence is CASKGPGGEETQYF. The CDR3 coding sequence is TGTGCCAGCAAGGGCCCGGGTGGGGAAGAGACCCAGTACTTC.

The chain combines TRBV5-6 with TRBJ1-5, with 10 bases identical to TRBD1. CDR1 SGHDT and CDR2 YYEEEE come from the germline V gene. The CDR3 spans 16 residues. J lost 0 bases, V lost 4 bases, and 4 bases had no gene match. The CDR3 region is CASSTGTGASNQPQHF. The CDR3 DNA sequence: TGTGCCAGCAGCACTGGGACAGGGGCTAGCAATCAGCCCCAGCATTTT.